A single T cell receptor beta chain is shown here with its context. The CDR3 spans 15 residues. The germline V gene has CDR1 SGHRS and CDR2 YFSETQ. V was shortened by 3 bases and J by 2 bases, with 12 bases between the two germline ends. Original methodology: Amplified reference gene primers provided the basis for estimating nucleated cell counts. The data were produced by immunoSEQ multiplex PCR, yet TCRdb's version contains in-frame clones alone and is incomplete. V and J calls and clone size are those listed in that table; D and trimming were worked out from the DNA. The data show 95,000 to 120,000 clones, approximately 85% seen once. The data are from a study of blood T cell repertoires in COVID-19. Study context: COVID-19 samples from acute and convalescent phases originated in the United States, Italy and Spain. PBMCs, B-cell-depleted T cells, or T cells provided the cDNA or gDNA that made up the material.

The clonotype comes from a man aged 35-49 years with acute or convalescent COVID-19. V and J are TRBV5-1 and TRBJ2-1, with D maybe TRBD1 (7 bases). Sample: peripheral blood. The CDR3 loop reads CASSSTGEAYNEQFF. CDR3 nucleotides: TGCGCCAGCAGCTCTACAGGGGAGGCCTACAATGAGCAGTTCTTC.